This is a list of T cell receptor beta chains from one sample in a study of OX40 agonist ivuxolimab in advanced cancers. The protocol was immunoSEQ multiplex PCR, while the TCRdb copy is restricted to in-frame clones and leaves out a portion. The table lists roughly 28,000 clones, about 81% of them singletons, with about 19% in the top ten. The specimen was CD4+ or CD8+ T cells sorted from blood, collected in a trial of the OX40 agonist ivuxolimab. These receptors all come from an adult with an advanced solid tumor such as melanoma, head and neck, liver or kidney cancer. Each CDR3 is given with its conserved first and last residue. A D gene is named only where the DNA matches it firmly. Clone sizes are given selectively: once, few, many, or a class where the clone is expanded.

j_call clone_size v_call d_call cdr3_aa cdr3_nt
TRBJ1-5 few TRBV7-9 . CASSLVGSNQPQHF TGTGCCAGCAGCTTAGTGGGATCCAATCAGCCCCAGCATTTT
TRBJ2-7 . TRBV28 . CASSPRTEQYF TGTGCCAGCAGTCCGAGGACCGAGCAGTACTTC
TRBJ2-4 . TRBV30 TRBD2 CAWRLSSGGASQYF TGTGCCTGGAGGCTCTCTAGCGGGGGGGCCTCTCAGTACTTC
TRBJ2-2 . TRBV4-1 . CASSQDQGFGELFF TGCGCCAGCAGCCAAGATCAGGGGTTCGGGGAGCTGTTTTTT
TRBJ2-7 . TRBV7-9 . CASSEGQVFYEQYF TGTGCCAGCAGCGAGGGACAAGTTTTCTACGAGCAGTACTTC
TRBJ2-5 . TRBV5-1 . CASSFVAGEKTQYF TGCGCCAGCAGCTTTGTGGCAGGGGAAAAGACCCAGTACTTC
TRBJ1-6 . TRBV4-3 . CASSQVQGIGSPLHF TGCGCCAGCAGCCAAGTCCAGGGAATCGGGTCACCCCTCCACTTT
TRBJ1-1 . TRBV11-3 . CASSGGTGTEAFF TGTGCCAGCAGCGGTGGGACGGGCACTGAAGCTTTCTTT
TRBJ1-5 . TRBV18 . CASSPGKVQSNQPQHF TGTGCCAGCTCACCGGGAAAAGTCCAGAGCAATCAGCCCCAGCATTTT
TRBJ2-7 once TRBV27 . CASSLSGSHEQYF TGTGCCAGCAGTTTATCAGGTTCCCACGAGCAGTACTTC
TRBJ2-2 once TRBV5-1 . CASSLSWRGKLAGELFF TGCGCCAGCAGCTTGTCTTGGAGAGGGAAGCTGGCCGGGGAGCTGTTTTTT
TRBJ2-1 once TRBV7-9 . CASSRGSYNEQFF TGTGCCAGCAGCCGGGGGTCCTACAATGAGCAGTTCTTC
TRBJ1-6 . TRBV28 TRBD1 CASSVQGAYSPLHF TGTGCCAGCAGTGTCCAGGGGGCTTATTCACCCCTCCACTTT
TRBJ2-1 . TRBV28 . CASSFGALGGYETSSYNEQFF TGTGCCAGCAGTTTCGGGGCCCTGGGGGGCTACGAGACGAGCTCCTACAATGAGCAGTTCTTC
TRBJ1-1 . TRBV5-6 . CASSSGVEAFF TGTGCCAGCAGCTCGGGGGTTGAAGCTTTCTTT
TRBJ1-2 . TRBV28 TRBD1 CASSFIRDRVVGYTF TGTGCCAGCAGTTTCATCCGGGACAGGGTTGTCGGCTACACCTTC
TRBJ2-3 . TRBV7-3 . CASSRAGGTDTQYF TGTGCCAGCAGCCGGGCCGGAGGCACAGATACGCAGTATTTT
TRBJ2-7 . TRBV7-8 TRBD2 CASSSGAGGGYEQYF TGTGCCAGCAGCTCCGGGGCGGGAGGGGGCTACGAGCAGTACTTC
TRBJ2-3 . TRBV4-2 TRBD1 CASSLTGPDTQYF TGTGCCAGCAGCCTGACAGGGCCAGATACGCAGTATTTT
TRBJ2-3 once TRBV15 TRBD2 CATSTGLAREQYF TGTGCCACCAGCACAGGACTAGCGAGGGAGCAGTATTTT
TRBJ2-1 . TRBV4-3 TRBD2 CASSQEAGGIYNEQFF TGCGCCAGCAGCCAAGAGGCGGGGGGGATCTACAATGAGCAGTTCTTC
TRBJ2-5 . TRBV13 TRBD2 CASSPPGLAWETQYF TGTGCCAGCAGCCCTCCGGGACTAGCGTGGGAGACCCAGTACTTC
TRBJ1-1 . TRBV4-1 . CASSQDRTDAFF TGCGCCAGCAGCCAAGATCGGACAGACGCTTTCTTT
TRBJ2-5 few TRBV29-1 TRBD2 CSVEDLSGGAQETQYF TGCAGCGTTGAAGATCTAAGCGGGGGGGCCCAAGAGACCCAGTACTTC
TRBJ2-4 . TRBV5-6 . CASSFGAAKNIQYF TGTGCCAGCAGCTTTGGAGCAGCCAAAAACATTCAGTACTTC
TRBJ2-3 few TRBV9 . CASSPPGSTDTQYF TGTGCCAGCAGCCCCCCGGGTAGCACAGATACGCAGTATTTT
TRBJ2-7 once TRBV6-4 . CASSYSSFYEQYF TGTGCCAGCAGTTACTCCTCTTTCTACGAGCAGTACTTC
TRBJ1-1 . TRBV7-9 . CASSLSREMNTEAFF TGTGCCAGCAGTTTAAGCAGAGAAATGAACACTGAAGCTTTCTTT
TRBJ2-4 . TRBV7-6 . CASSTRAGGGAKNIQYF TGTGCCAGCAGCACCAGGGCTGGGGGTGGTGCCAAAAACATTCAGTACTTC
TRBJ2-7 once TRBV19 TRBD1 CASSPTGRGLDEQYF TGTGCCAGTAGTCCGACGGGCAGGGGGCTCGACGAGCAGTACTTC
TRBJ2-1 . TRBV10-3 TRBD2 CAISDSPSGRSNEQFF TGTGCCATCAGTGATTCACCTAGCGGGAGAAGTAATGAGCAGTTCTTC
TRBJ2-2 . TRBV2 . CASSAATGELFF TGTGCCAGCAGTGCTGCCACCGGGGAGCTGTTTTTT
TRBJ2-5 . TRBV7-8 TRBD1 CASSLGTGQETQYF TGTGCCAGCAGCTTAGGGACAGGCCAAGAGACCCAGTACTTC
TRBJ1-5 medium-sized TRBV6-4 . CASSLSPDSNQPQHF TGTGCCAGCAGCCTATCCCCCGATAGCAATCAGCCCCAGCATTTT
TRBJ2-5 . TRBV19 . CASSDPNREETQYF TGTGCCAGTAGTGACCCCAACAGGGAAGAAACCCAGTACTTC
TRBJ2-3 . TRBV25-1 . CASSEVGLRLADTQYF TGTGCCAGCAGTGAAGTAGGACTGAGGCTCGCAGATACGCAGTATTTT
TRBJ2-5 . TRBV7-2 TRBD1 CASSFNRGFGETQYF TGTGCCAGCAGCTTTAACAGGGGGTTCGGGGAGACCCAGTACTTC